This T cell receptor beta chain was obtained from a study of blood T cells in healthy people across ages. A J-beta primer mix and a sample-barcoded 5' primer were used in a second PCR of roughly 7 to 12 cycles. TCRdb itself ran the 5' RACE reads through MiXCR, one entry per CDR3 protein. The repertoire holds 1.8 million or so distinct CDR3 sequences, around 42% seen once, with about 21% in the top ten. This clonotype has more than one count but fewer than ten. This TCR was sampled from a human donor in good health. The sample consisted of blood.

The CDR3 is CASSWTASGANVLTF. The CDR3 DNA is TGTGCCAGCAGCTGGACCGCCTCTGGGGCCAACGTCCTGACTTTC. The V call is TRBV7-9, the J call TRBJ2-6; D call uncertain. Germline assignment: CDR1 SEHNR and CDR2 FQNEAQ (reference sequence). The CDR3 runs 15 residues. V was trimmed by 4 bases and J by 0 bases, leaving 7 bases between them.